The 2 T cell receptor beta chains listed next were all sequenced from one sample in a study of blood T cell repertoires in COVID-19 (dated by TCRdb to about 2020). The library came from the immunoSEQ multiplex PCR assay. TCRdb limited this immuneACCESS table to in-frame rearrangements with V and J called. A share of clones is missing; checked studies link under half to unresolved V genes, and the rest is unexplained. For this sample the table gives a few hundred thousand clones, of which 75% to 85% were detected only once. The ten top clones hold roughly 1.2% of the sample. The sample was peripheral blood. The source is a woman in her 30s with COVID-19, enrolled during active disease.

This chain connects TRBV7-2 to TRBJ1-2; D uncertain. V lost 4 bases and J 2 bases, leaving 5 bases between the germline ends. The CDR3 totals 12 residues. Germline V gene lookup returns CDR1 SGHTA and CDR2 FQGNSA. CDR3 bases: TGTGCCAGCAGCTCCTTAAACTATGGCTACACCTTC. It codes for CASSSLNYGYTF.

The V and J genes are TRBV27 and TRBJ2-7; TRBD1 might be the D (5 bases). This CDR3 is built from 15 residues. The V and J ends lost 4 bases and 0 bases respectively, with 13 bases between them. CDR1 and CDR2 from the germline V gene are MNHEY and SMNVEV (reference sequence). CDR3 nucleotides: TGTGCCAGCAGTTCAAGGGGATCGAGCTCCTACGAGCAGTACTTC. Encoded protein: CASSSRGSSSYEQYF.